The 7 T cell receptor beta chains presented below share a single source sample, sequenced in a study of OX40 agonist ivuxolimab in advanced cancers. Assay used: immunoSEQ multiplex PCR; TCRdb lists only in-frame clones, some missing. The table includes tens of thousands of clones, roughly nine tenths detected once. The sequencing used CD4+ or CD8+ T cells sorted from blood, collected in a trial of the OX40 agonist ivuxolimab. The receptors shown here come from an adult with an advanced solid tumor such as melanoma, head and neck, liver or kidney cancer.

A note on this clone: The junction does not match germline at one end; this may be a read error. The J gene is TRBJ1-5, the V gene TRBV13; tentative D call: TRBD1 (5 bases). This CDR3 region has 14 residues. Germline CDR1 reads PRHDT; CDR2 reads FYEKMQ (reference sequence). The DNA of the CDR3 is TGTGCCAGCAGCGTAGGACATCGCGGGCAGCCCCAGCATTTT. This encodes CASSVGHRGQPQHF.

V is TRBV19 and J is TRBJ2-1, with D tentatively TRBD1 (5 bases). Trimming pared 3 bases from V and 10 bases from J, leaving 16 bases between. CDR1 is LNHDA, CDR2 SQIVND, per germline (reference sequence). The CDR3 covers 14 residues. The DNA of the CDR3 is TGTGCCAGTAGTATTCAAAGGGGCTGGGGAGAGCAGTTCTTC. Its protein is CASSIQRGWGEQFF.

The rearrangement links TRBV5-4 to TRBJ2-3; 8 bases align to TRBD2. CDR3 length equals 16 residues. The V segment lost 4 bases and the J segment 2 bases; nucleotides outside the gene matches: 9. The germline CDR1 and CDR2 sequences are SGHNT and YYREEE (reference sequence). CDR3 DNA sequence: TGTGCCAGCAGCGCCTGGGGACTAGGCAACACAGATACGCAGTATTTT. This gives the protein CASSAWGLGNTDTQYF. Full variable domain (outside the CDR3, taken from reference TRBV5-4 and TRBJ2-3): ETGVTQSPTHLIKTRGQQVTLRCSSQSGHNTVSWYQQALGQGPQFIFQYYREEENGRGNFPPRFSGLQFPNYSSELNVNALELDDSALYLCASSAWGLGNTDTQYFGPGTRLTVL.

This sequence joins TRBV6-1 and TRBJ1-5, with 10 bases that match TRBD1. In germline, CDR1 is MNHNS, CDR2 SASEGT. The CDR3 sequence is 14 residues long. The junction had 3 bases not matched to a gene; V was cut back by 6 bases and J by 4 bases. The CDR3 DNA reads TGTGCCAGCAGGACAGGGGGCAGGAATCAGCCCCAGCATTTT. Translation gives CASRTGGRNQPQHF.

Remarks on this clone: This sample also contains other DNA sequences that code for the same CDR3. J is TRBJ1-1 and V is TRBV18; D is possibly TRBD1 (6 bases). The V and J ends lost 3 bases and 1 base respectively, with 6 bases between them. Germline V gene lookup returns CDR1 KGHSH and CDR2 LQKENI. This CDR3 has 13 amino acids. This CDR3 is CASSPGQNTEAFF. The CDR3, as DNA: TGTGCCAGCTCACCGGGACAGAACACTGAAGCTTTCTTT.

In this sample, this clone turned up once. CDR3 loop: CASSDRGYQPQHF. The CDR3 DNA follows: TGTGCCAGCAGTGACAGGGGATATCAGCCCCAGCATTTT. V gene TRBV6-1 combines with J gene TRBJ1-5, with D possibly being TRBD1 (6 bases). The CDR3 sequence is 13 residues long. The V and J ends lost 3 bases and 5 bases respectively, with 8 bases between them. CDR1 and CDR2 (germline): MNHNS, SASEGT.

The chain is built from TRBV7-6 and TRBJ2-1; TRBD1 aligns across 8 bases. Germline assignment: CDR1 SGHVS and CDR2 FNYEAQ. This CDR3 has 15 amino acids. J was trimmed by 3 bases and V by 6 bases; bases with no gene match: 7. CDR3 protein: CASSFDRGVYNEQFF. The CDR3 nucleotides read TGTGCCAGCAGTTTTGACAGGGGAGTCTACAATGAGCAGTTCTTC.